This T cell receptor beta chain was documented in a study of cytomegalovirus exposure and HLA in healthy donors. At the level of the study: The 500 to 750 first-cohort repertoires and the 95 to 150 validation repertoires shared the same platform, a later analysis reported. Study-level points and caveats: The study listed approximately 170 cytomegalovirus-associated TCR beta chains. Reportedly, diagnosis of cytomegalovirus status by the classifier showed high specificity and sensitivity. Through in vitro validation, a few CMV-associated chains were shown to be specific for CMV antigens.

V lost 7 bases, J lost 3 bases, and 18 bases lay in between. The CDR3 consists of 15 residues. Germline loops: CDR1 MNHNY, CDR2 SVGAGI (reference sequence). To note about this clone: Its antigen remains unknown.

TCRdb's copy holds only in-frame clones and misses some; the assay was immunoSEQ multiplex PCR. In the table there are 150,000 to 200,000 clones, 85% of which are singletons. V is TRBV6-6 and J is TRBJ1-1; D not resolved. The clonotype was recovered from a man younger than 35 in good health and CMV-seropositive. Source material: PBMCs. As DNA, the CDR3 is TGTGCCAGCAACGGGAGGTCAGGTTTTGACACTGAAGCTTTCTTT. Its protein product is CASNGRSGFDTEAFF.